A selection of T cell receptor beta chains follows, all from one sample in a study of regulatory T cells in long-lasting Graves disease. MiXCR, applied by TCRdb to the multiplex PCR reads, yields one record per CDR3 protein. The table lists about 350,000 distinct CDR3 sequences, 16% of them singletons. The data were also submitted as part of a second study, on T cells in Graves' hyperthyroidism and ophthalmopathy.

The sample in question was peripheral blood mononuclear cells (PBMCs), obtained at new diagnosis, from a patient treated with antithyroid drugs. The source of these receptors is a man aged 40-55 years with Graves disease. The CDR3 runs from the conserved cysteine through the conserved F or W. D genes are given only for firm matches. For some rows the clone size is stated as once, few or many, or as a class when expanded; others skip it.

j_call	v_call	clone_size	d_call	cdr3_aa	cdr3_nt
TRBJ2-1	TRBV5-5	.	.	CASSLYNLGVFSYNEQFF	TGTGCCAGCAGCTTATATAATTTGGGGGTTTTCTCCTACAATGAGCAGTTCTTC
TRBJ2-3	TRBV10-3	.	.	CAITTSPSDTQYF	TGTGCCATCACAACATCCCCCTCAGATACGCAGTATTTT
TRBJ1-1	TRBV18	many	.	CASSPPIRVNTEAFF	TGTGCCAGCTCACCACCGATACGGGTGAACACTGAAGCTTTCTTT
TRBJ2-5	TRBV7-2	.	TRBD2	CASSLPSGGYQETQYF	TGTGCCAGCAGTCTACCTAGCGGGGGGTACCAAGAGACCCAGTACTTC
TRBJ1-5	TRBV2	many	.	CASSAEGADQPQHF	TGTGCCAGCAGTGCAGAAGGGGCAGATCAGCCCCAGCATTTT
TRBJ2-3	TRBV7-2	few	TRBD1	CASSLGGGRGDTQYF	TGTGCCAGCAGCTTAGGAGGGGGCCGGGGAGATACGCAGTATTTT
TRBJ1-1	TRBV20-1	many	.	CSARDAASTEAFF	TGCAGTGCTAGAGATGCAGCGAGCACTGAAGCTTTCTTT
TRBJ2-7	TRBV9	few	TRBD1	CASSARTGADEQYF	TGTGCCAGCAGCGCCAGGACAGGGGCGGACGAGCAGTACTTC
TRBJ1-1	TRBV20-1	many	.	CSTEDGSEAFF	TGCAGTACTGAGGACGGATCTGAAGCTTTCTTT
TRBJ1-3	TRBV6-2/TRBV6-3	few	.	CASSYSFGGTSGDTIYF	TGTGCCAGCAGTTACTCGTTCGGCGGAACCTCTGGAGACACCATATATTTT
TRBJ2-1	TRBV20-1	.	TRBD2	CSAKRLADYNEQFF	TGCAGTGCTAAGAGACTAGCGGACTACAATGAGCAGTTCTTC
TRBJ2-1	TRBV20-1	.	.	CSARAQSSYNEQFF	TGCAGTGCTAGGGCCCAAAGCTCCTACAATGAGCAGTTCTTC
TRBJ2-3	TRBV20-1	.	.	CSARGDVTSTDTQYF	TGCAGTGCTAGGGGGGACGTCACTAGCACAGATACGCAGTATTTT
TRBJ2-5	TRBV28	few	.	CASSPGLAAPPETQYF	TGTGCCAGCAGTCCCGGCTTAGCGGCCCCCCCCGAGACCCAGTACTTC
TRBJ2-3	TRBV20-1	many	.	CSALTAPTQYF	TGCAGTGCTCTGACGGCCCCTACGCAGTATTTT
TRBJ1-5	TRBV28	many	.	CASSPSGGLDQPQHF	TGTGCCAGCAGTCCCTCGGGGGGGCTCGATCAGCCCCAGCATTTT
TRBJ2-3	TRBV29-1	many	.	CSVEDRQGYTQYF	TGCAGCGTTGAAGATCGGCAGGGCTATACGCAGTATTTT
TRBJ2-2	TRBV7-2	many	.	CASSSGLGDPGTGELFF	TGTGCCAGCAGCTCCGGGTTGGGGGATCCGGGCACCGGGGAGCTGTTTTTT
TRBJ2-2	TRBV3-1	many	TRBD2	CASSQDSGGAGELFF	TGTGCCAGCAGCCAAGATAGCGGGGGGGCCGGGGAGCTGTTTTTT
TRBJ1-2	TRBV12-3/TRBV12-4	many	.	CASSPNKGYTF	TGTGCCAGCAGCCCTAATAAGGGCTACACCTTC
TRBJ1-4	TRBV12-3/TRBV12-4	many	.	CASSLFGGANSTNEKLFF	TGTGCCAGCAGTTTGTTCGGGGGCGCGAACTCAACTAATGAAAAACTGTTTTTT
TRBJ2-1	TRBV19	.	.	CASRSRNEQFF	TGTGCCAGCCGCAGCCGCAATGAGCAGTTCTTC
TRBJ2-7	TRBV18	many	.	CASSPDTTYEQYF	TGTGCCAGCTCACCGGACACCACCTACGAGCAGTACTTC
TRBJ2-7	TRBV25-1	few	.	CASSESWRGPGAYEQYF	TGTGCCAGCAGCGAATCGTGGAGGGGGCCCGGGGCCTACGAGCAGTACTTC
TRBJ1-4	TRBV7-8	many	.	CASSRSPGRNEKLFF	TGTGCCAGCAGCCGCTCGCCAGGGAGGAATGAAAAACTGTTTTTT